This TCR beta chain is drawn from a study of blood T cell repertoires in COVID-19. CDR1 SGHDT and CDR2 YYEEEE come from the germline V gene. The CDR3 consists of 16 residues. The ends were cut back, 4 bases at V and 6 bases at J, with 23 bases in the middle. Clones were read by immunoSEQ multiplex PCR, and TCRdb kept only the in-frame ones, dropping some. This table has around 140,000 clones, approximately 81% appearing once. Sequencing was done on a sample of peripheral blood. V is TRBV5-6 and J is TRBJ2-7, with D perhaps matching TRBD2 (5 bases). This TCR was sampled from a human donor in a cohort sampled during active COVID-19. This chain's CDR3 is CASSPRPDARAAEQYF. The CDR3 DNA reads as TGTGCCAGCAGCCCCCGCCCGGACGCGAGGGCTGCCGAGCAGTACTTC.